Listed here is a single TCR beta chain. This clonotype was recorded at least ten times. The antigen this receptor binds is unknown. Base qualities are not provided; no much larger clone lies one nucleotide away. This specimen belongs to a study of T cells after yellow fever vaccination (dated 2019 in TCRdb). Study-level background: The SMART-Seq v4 Ultra Low Input RNA kit was used to prepare libraries from fractions with low cell numbers. The cohort comprised two healthy male donors, one aged 18 to 29 and one aged 30 to 39 years. To follow T-cell clones before and after primary and booster YFV17D yellow fever vaccination, bulk TCR alpha and beta repertoires were sequenced over time. Blood was collected at multiple timepoints before and after primary and secondary immunization, and bulk PBMC replicates and cell subsets were isolated. Study-level results and caveats: A small fraction of clonotypes appeared in both the CD4 and CD8 compartments, likely as a result of convergent recombination. The study included only two donors, which limits how far the findings can be generalized. Compared with the primary T-cell response, the secondary T-cell response was faster but weaker, reaching its peak on day 5 rather than on day 15. After the booster, most of the clones that had expanded following primary vaccination were detected again (almost 98% of CD4 and roughly nine tenths of CD8), which suggests that memory was broadly maintained. FACS-sorted repertoires could contain abundant contaminating clonotypes from the bulk population, so computational filtering was required.

Synthesis of TCR cDNA relied on 5'RACE template switching, a step that introduced a universal primer site along with unique molecular identifiers. Priming of cDNA synthesis was performed from both the TCR alpha and TCR beta constant segments. Library amplification used two PCR steps, and the second PCR step added sample barcodes and sequencing adapters. Libraries were sequenced on Illumina HiSeq 2500 (2x100 bp) or NovaSeq (2x150 bp). The original pipeline was this. MIGEC was used to demultiplex reads and collapse the reads into UMI consensus sequences, and MiXCR was used for V(D)J alignment. Vaccine-responding clonotypes were identified with edgeR using replicate PBMC samples, with FDR below 0.01 and a log2 fold change above 5 up to day 15 being required. Each bulk clonotype was labeled CD4 or CD8 based on which sequenced repertoire, CD4 or CD8, contained the clonotype at higher abundance. TCRdb ran its own pipeline on the public reads, namely fastp trimming at Q25 and MiXCR clone calling, and kept in-frame beta chains. Each entry is one CDR3 protein sequence, shown with its most common DNA and genes. It is TCRdb's table, rather than the study itself, that gives the V and J calls and clone size. Present in this sample are about 210,000 distinct CDR3 sequences, roughly 6.3% of which were seen just once. Approximately 1% of the sample comes from the top ten.

V lost 5 bases and J lost 3 bases, and the count of bases not matched to a germline gene is 8. The CDR3, from cysteine to phenylalanine, totals 14 residues. Only CDR3 DNA remains: 42 bases, in frame from the first base. Sequences DFQATT (CDR1) and SNEGSKA (CDR2) are obtained from the germline V gene (reference sequence). What this sample's treatment or condition label stands for: live attenuated yellow fever vaccine strain. A standard Ficoll-Paque protocol was used to isolate PBMCs from peripheral blood. CD4 and CD8 T-cell fractions were isolated with Dynabeads CD4 and CD8 positive selection kits. TriZol was used to extract RNA from bulk PBMCs, from CD4 and CD8 fractions, and from dextramer-positive and dextramer-negative fractions.

The sequence is built from TRBV20-1 and TRBJ2-3, and TRBD2 matches 7 of the central bases. The sequence was collected from a man under 40 who received the YFV17D yellow fever vaccine. Material: CD4+ T cells sorted from PBMCs, obtained on the day of the yellow fever booster vaccination. The CDR3 reads CSAEAGVRTDTQYF. The DNA reads TGCAGTGCTGAGGCGGGAGTGAGGACAGATACGCAGTATTTT.